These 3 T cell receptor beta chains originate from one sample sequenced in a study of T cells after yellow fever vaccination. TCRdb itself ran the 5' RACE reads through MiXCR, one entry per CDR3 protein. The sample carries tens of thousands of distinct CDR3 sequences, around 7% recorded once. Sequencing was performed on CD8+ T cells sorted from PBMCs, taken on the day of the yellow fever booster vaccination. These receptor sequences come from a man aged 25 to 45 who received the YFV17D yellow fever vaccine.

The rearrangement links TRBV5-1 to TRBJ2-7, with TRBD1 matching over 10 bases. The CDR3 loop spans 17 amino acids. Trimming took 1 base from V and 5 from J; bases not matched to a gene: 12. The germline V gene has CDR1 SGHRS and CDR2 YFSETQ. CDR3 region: CASSLHLGTGVLDEQYF. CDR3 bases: TGCGCCAGCAGCTTGCACCTCGGGACAGGGGTCTTAGACGAGCAGTACTTC.

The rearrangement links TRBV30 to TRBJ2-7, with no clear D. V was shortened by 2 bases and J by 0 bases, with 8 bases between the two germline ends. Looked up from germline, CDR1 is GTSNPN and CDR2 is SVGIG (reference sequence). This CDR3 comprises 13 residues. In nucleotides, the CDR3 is TGTGCCTGGAGTCCTAGGCTCTCCTACGAGCAGTACTTC. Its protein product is CAWSPRLSYEQYF. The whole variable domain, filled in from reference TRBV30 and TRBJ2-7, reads SQTIHQWPATLVQPVGSPLSLECTVEGTSNPNLYWYRQAAGRGLQLLFYSVGIGQISSEVPQNLSASRPQDRQFILSSKKLLLSDSGFYLCAWSPRLSYEQYFGPGTRLTVT.

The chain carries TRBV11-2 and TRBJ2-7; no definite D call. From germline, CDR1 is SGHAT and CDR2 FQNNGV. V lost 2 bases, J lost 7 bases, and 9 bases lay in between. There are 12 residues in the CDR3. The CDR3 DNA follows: TGTGCCAGCAGCTTATATTCCCCTGAGCAGTACTTC. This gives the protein CASSLYSPEQYF.